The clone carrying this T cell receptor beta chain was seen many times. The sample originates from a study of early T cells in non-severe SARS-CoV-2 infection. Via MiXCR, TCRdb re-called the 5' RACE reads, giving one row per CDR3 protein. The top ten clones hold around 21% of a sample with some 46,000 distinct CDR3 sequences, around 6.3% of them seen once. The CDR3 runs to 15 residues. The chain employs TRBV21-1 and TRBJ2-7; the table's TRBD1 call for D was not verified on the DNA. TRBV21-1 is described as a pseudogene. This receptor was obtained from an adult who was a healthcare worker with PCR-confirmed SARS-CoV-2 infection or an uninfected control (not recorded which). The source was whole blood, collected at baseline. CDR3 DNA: TGTGCCAGCAGCACCCACAAGACAGGGCTCTACGAGCAGTACTTC. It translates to CASSTHKTGLYEQYF.